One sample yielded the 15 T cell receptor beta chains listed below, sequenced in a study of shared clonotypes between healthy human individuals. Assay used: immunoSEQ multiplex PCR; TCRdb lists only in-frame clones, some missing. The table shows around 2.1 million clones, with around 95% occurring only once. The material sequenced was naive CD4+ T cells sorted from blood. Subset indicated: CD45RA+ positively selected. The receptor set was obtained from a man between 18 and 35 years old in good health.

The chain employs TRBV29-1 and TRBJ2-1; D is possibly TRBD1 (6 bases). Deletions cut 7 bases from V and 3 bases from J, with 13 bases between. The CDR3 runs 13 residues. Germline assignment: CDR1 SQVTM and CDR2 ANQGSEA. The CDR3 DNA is TGCAGCGCCCAGGGGCTGCTCTACAATGAGCAGTTCTTC. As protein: CSAQGLLYNEQFF.

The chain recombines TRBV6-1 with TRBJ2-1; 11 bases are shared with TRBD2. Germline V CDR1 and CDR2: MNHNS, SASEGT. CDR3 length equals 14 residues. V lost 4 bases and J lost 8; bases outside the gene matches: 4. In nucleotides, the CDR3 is TGTGCCAGCAGTGGGATAGCGGGAGGGTATGAGCAGTTCTTC. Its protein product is CASSGIAGGYEQFF.

For the CDR3, the DNA is TGCGCCAGCAGCATGACAGGGGGGGTCACTGAAGCTTTCTTT. This encodes CASSMTGGVTEAFF. The rearrangement links TRBV5-1 to TRBJ1-1; 9 bases match TRBD1. CDR1 is SGHRS and CDR2 is YFSETQ in the germline V gene. This CDR3 region has 14 residues. Losses at the gene ends were 4 bases for V and 4 bases for J; bases not matched to a gene: 5.

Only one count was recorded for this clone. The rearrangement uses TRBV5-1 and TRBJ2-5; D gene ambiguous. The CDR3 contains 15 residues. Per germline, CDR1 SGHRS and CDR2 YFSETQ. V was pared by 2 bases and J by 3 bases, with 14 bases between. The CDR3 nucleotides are TGCGCCAGCAGCTTTGGAGCGACACCCGAAGAGACCCAGTACTTC. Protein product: CASSFGATPEETQYF.

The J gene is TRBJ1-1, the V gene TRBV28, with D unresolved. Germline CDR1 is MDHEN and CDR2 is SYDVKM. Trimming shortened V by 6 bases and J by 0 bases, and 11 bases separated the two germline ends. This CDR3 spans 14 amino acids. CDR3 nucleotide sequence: TGTGCCAGCAGCCCCCACAGCATGAACACTGAAGCTTTCTTT. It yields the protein CASSPHSMNTEAFF.

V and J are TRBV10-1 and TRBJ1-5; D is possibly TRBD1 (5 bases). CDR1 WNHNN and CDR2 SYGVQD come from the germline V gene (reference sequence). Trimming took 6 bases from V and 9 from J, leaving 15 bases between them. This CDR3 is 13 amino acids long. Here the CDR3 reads CASSPGTGRPQHF. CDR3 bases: TGCGCCAGCAGCCCCGGGACGGGAAGGCCCCAGCATTTT.

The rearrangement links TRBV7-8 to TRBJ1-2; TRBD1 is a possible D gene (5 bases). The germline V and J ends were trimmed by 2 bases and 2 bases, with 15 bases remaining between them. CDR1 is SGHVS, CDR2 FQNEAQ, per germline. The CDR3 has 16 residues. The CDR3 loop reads CASSLRTGTENYGYTF. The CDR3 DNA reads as TGTGCCAGCAGCTTACGGACCGGGACGGAGAACTATGGCTACACCTTC.

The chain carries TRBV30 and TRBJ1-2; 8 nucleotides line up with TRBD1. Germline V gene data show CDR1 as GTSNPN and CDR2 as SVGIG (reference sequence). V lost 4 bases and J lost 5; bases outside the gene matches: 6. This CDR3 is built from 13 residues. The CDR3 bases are TGTGCCTGGATGGACAGGGTTCGGTATGGCTACACCTTC. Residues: CAWMDRVRYGYTF. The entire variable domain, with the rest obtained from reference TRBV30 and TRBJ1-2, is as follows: SQTIHQWPATLVQPVGSPLSLECTVEGTSNPNLYWYRQAAGRGLQLLFYSVGIGQISSEVPQNLSASRPQDRQFILSSKKLLLSDSGFYLCAWMDRVRYGYTFGSGTRLTVV.

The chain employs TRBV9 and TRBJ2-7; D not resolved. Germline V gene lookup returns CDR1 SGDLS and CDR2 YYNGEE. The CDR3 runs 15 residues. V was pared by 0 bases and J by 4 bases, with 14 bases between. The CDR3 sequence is CASSVDVWGGYEQYF. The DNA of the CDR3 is TGTGCCAGCAGCGTAGACGTTTGGGGTGGGTACGAGCAGTACTTC.

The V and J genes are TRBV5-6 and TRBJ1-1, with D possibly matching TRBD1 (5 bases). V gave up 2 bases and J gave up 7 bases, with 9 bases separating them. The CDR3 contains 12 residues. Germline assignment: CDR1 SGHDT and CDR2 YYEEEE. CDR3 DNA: TGTGCCAGCAGCTTCGACAGCTTTGAAGCTTTCTTT. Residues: CASSFDSFEAFF.

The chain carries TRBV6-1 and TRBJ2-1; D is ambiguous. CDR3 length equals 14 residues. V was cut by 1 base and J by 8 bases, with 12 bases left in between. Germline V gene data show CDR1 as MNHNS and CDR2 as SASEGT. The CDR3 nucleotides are TGTGCCAGCAGTGAAGGATACCAAACCTATGAGCAGTTCTTC. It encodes CASSEGYQTYEQFF.

In nucleotides, the CDR3 is TGTGCCAGCAGTAGATCGGACAGGGATGGGGGCTACACCTTC. This codes for CASSRSDRDGGYTF. The V call is TRBV9, the J call TRBJ1-2, with 8 positions matching TRBD1. Germline-derived CDR1 and CDR2 are SGDLS and YYNGEE. The ends lost 5 bases at V and 8 bases at J; junction bases unmatched: 11. This CDR3 region has 14 residues.

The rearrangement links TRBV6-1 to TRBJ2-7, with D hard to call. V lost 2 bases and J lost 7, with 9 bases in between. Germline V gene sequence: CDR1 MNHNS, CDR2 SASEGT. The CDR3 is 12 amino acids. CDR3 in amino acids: CASSERMREQYF. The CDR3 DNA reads TGTGCCAGCAGTGAACGTATGCGGGAGCAGTACTTC.

In DNA, the CDR3 is TGTGCCAGCACCCAAGAGGCGGGAGCTCGATCTGAGCAGTTCTTC. Amino acids: CASTQEAGARSEQFF. V and J are TRBV25-1 and TRBJ2-1, with 7 positions matching TRBD2. Unmatched junction bases numbered 15, after V lost 7 bases and J lost 9 bases. The CDR3 contains 15 residues. Germline CDR1 and CDR2: MGHDK and SYGVNS.

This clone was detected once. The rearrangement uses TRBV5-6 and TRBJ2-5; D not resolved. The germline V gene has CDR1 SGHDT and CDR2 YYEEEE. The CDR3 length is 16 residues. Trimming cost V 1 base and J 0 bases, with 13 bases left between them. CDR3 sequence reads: CASSLFQKLYQETQYF. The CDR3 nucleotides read TGTGCCAGCAGCTTGTTCCAAAAATTGTACCAAGAGACCCAGTACTTC.